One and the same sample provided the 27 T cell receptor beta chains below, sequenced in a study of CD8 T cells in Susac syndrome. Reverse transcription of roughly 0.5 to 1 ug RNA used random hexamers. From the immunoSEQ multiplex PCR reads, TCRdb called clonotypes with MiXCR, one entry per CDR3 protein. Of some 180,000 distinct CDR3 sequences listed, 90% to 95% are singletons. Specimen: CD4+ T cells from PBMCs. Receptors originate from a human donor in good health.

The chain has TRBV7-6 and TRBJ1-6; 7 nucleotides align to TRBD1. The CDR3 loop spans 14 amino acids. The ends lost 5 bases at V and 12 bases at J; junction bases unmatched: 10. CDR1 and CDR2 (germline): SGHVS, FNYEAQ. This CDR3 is CASSRTGQDRPLHF. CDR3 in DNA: TGTGCCAGCAGCCGAACCGGACAGGATCGACCCCTCCACTTT.

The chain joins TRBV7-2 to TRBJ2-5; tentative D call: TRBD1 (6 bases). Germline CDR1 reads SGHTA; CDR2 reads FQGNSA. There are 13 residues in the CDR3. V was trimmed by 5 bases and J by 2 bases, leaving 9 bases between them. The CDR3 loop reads CASSSDRQETQYF. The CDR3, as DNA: TGTGCCAGCAGCAGCGACAGGCAAGAGACCCAGTACTTC.

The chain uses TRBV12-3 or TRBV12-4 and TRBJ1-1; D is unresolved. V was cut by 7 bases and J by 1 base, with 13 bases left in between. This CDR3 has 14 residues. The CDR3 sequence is CASTLSSPNTEAFF. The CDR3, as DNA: TGTGCCAGCACCCTCTCCTCCCCGAACACTGAAGCTTTCTTT.

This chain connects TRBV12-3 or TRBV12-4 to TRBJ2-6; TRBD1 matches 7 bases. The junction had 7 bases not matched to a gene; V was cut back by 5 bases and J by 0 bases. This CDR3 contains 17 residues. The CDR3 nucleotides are TGTGCCAGCAGTAGAGGGACAGCCCTCTCTGGGGCCAACGTCCTGACTTTC. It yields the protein CASSRGTALSGANVLTF.

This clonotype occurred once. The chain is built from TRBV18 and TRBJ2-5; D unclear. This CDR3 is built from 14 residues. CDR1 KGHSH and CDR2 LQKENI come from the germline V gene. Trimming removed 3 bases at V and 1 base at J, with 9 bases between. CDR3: CASSPKSTQETQYF. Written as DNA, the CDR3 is TGTGCCAGCTCACCTAAGAGTACCCAAGAGACCCAGTACTTC.

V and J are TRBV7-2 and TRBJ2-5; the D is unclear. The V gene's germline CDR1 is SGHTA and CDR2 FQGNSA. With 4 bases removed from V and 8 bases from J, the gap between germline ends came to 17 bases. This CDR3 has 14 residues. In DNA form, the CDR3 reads TGTGCCAGCAGCTCTCTCGGATCGTCAATAACCCAGTACTTC. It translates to CASSSLGSSITQYF.

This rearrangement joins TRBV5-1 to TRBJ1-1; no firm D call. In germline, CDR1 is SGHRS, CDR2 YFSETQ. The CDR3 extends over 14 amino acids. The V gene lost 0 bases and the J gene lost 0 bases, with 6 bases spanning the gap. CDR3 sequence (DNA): TGCGCCAGCAGCTTGGAGGCTTTGAACACTGAAGCTTTCTTT. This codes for CASSLEALNTEAFF.

CDR3 protein: CASSQIGLGFQPQHF. CDR3 in DNA: TGCGCCAGCAGCCAAATAGGCCTTGGATTTCAGCCCCAGCATTTT. The rearrangement links TRBV4-1 to TRBJ1-5; D not certain. Germline V gene data show CDR1 as MGHRA and CDR2 as YSYEKL. V was cut by 2 bases and J by 6 bases, with 14 bases left in between. The CDR3 is 15 amino acids.

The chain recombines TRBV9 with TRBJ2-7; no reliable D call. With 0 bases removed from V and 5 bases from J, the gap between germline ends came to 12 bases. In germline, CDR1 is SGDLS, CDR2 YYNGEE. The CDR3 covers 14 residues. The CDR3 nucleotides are TGTGCCAGCAGCGTAGGCGGCGGTTGGGACGAGCAGTACGTC. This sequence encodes CASSVGGGWDEQYV.

CDR3 nucleotides: TGTGCCAGTAGTTCCAGGGGGTCGGGTACTGAAGCTTTCTTT. Translated, it gives CASSSRGSGTEAFF. V and J are TRBV19 and TRBJ1-1; 7 bases fit TRBD1. V lost 5 bases to trimming and J lost 5 bases; unmatched junction nucleotides: 8. Germline CDR1 reads LNHDA; CDR2 reads SQIVND (reference sequence). The CDR3 is made up of 14 amino acids. Supplemented by reference TRBV19 and TRBJ1-1, the full variable domain reads DGGITQSPKYLFRKEGQNVTLSCEQNLNHDAMYWYRQDPGQGLRLIYYSQIVNDFQKGDIAEGYSVSREKKESFPLTVTSAQKNPTAFYLCASSSRGSGTEAFFGQGTRLTVV.

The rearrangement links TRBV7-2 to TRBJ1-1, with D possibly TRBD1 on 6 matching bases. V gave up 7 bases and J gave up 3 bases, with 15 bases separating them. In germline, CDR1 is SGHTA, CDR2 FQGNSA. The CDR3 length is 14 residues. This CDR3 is CASIPRGGYTEAFF. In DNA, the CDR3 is TGTGCCAGCATCCCGAGGGGGGGCTACACTGAAGCTTTCTTT.

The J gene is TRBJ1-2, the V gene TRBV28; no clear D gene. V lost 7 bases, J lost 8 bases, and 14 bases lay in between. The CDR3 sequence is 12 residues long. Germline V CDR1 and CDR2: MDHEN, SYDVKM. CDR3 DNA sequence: TGTGCCAGCAAGTCGGTTCGGCCGGGCTACACCTTC. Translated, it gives CASKSVRPGYTF.

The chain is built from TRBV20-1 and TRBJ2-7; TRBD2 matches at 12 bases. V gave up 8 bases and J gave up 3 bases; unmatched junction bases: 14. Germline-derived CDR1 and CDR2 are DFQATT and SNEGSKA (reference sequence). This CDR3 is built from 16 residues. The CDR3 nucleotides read TGCAGTTCAACCAAAAGAACTAGCGGGGGGATCTACGAGCAGTACTTC. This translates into CSSTKRTSGGIYEQYF.

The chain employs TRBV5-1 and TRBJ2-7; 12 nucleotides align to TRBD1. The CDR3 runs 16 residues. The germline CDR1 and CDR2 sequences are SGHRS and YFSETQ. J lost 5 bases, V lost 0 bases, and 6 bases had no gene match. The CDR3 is CASSLAPGTGGDEQYF. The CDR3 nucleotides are TGCGCCAGCAGCTTGGCGCCCGGGACAGGGGGCGACGAGCAGTACTTC.

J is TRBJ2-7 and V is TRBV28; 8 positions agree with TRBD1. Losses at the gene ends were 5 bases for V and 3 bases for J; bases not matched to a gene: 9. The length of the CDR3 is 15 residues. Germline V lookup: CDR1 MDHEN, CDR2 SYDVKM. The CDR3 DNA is TGTGCCAGCAGTGAACCGAGCACAGGGGGCTACGAGCAGTACGTC. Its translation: CASSEPSTGGYEQYV.

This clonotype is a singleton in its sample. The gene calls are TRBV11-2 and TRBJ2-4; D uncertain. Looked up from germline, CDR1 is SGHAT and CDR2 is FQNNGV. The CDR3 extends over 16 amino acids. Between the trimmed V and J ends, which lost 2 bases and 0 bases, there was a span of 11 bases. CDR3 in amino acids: CASSLISVGAKNIQYF. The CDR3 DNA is TGTGCCAGCAGCTTAATCTCGGTTGGAGCCAAAAACATTCAGTACTTC.

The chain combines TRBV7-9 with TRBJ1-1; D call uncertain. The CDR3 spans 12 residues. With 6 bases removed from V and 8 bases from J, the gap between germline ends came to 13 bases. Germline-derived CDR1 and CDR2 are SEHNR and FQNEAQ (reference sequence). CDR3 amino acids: CASSQIGEEAFF. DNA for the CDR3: TGTGCCAGCAGTCAGATAGGAGAAGAAGCTTTCTTT.

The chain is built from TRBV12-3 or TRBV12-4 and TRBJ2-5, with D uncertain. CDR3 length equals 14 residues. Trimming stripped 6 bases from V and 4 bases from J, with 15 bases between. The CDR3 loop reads CASSLREGGETQYF. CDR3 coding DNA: TGTGCCAGCAGCCTAAGGGAAGGTGGAGAGACCCAGTACTTC.

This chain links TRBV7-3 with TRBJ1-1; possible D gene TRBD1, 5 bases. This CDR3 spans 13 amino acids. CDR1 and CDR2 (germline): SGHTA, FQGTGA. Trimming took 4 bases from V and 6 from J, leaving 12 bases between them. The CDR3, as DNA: TGTGCCAGCAGCTCAAGGCAGGGAGCTGAAGCTTTCTTT. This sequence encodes CASSSRQGAEAFF.

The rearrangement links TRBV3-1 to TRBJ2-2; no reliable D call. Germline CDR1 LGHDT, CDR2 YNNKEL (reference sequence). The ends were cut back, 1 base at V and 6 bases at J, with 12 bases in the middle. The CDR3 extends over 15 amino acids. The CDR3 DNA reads TGTGCCAGCAGCCAAGGGGGTATATTGGCCGGGGAGCTGTTTTTT. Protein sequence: CASSQGGILAGELFF.

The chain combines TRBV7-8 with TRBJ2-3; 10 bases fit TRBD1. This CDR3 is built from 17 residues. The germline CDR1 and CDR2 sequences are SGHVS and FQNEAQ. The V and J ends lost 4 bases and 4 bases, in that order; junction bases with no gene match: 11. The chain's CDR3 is CASSSWPRQGASDTQYF. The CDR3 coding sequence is TGTGCCAGCAGCTCATGGCCAAGACAGGGGGCTTCAGATACGCAGTATTTT.

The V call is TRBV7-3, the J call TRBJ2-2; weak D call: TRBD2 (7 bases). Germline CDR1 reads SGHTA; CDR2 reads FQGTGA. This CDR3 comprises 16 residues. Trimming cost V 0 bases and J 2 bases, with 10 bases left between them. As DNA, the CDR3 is TGTGCCAGCAGCTTAACCGGGGGGACAAACACCGGGGAGCTGTTTTTT. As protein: CASSLTGGTNTGELFF.

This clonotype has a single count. The CDR3 region is CASAWALDQPQHF. CDR3 DNA sequence: TGTGCCAGCGCTTGGGCACTTGATCAGCCCCAGCATTTT. The chain recombines TRBV12-3 or TRBV12-4 with TRBJ1-5; D is uncertain. The CDR3 contains 13 residues. Trimming shortened V by 8 bases and J by 5 bases, and 13 bases separated the two germline ends.

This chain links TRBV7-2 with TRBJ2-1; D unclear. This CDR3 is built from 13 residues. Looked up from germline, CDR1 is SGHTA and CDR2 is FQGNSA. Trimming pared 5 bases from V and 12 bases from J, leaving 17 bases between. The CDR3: CASSLTTTQVQFF. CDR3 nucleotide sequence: TGTGCCAGCAGCCTAACTACGACACAAGTGCAGTTCTTC. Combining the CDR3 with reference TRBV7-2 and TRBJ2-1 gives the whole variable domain GAGVSQSPSNKVTEKGKDVELRCDPISGHTALYWYRQSLGQGLEFLIYFQGNSAPDKSGLPSDRFSAERTGGSVSTLTIQRTQQEDSAVYLCASSLTTTQVQFFGPGTRLTVL.

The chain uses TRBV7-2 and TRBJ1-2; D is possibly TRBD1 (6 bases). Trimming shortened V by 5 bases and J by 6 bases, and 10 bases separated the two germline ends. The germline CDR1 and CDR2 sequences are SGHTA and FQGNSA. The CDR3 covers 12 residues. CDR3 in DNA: TGTGCCAGCAGCGTACAGGGCCATGGCTACACCTTC. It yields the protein CASSVQGHGYTF.

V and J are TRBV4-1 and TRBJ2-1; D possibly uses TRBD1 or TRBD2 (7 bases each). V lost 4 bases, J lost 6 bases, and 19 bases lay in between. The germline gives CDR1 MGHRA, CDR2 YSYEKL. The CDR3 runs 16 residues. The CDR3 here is CASSRQGGTFINEQFF. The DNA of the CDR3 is TGCGCCAGCAGCCGGCAGGGGGGGACCTTCATCAATGAGCAGTTCTTC.

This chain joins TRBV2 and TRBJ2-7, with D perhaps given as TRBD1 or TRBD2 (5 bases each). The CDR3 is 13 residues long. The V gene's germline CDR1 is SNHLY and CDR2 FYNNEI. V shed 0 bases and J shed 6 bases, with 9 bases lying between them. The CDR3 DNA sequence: TGTGCCAGCAGTGAAGCCCGGGACGGCGAGCAGTACTTC. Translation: CASSEARDGEQYF.